The 16 T cell receptor beta chains below all came from one sample that was sequenced in a study of cytomegalovirus exposure and HLA in healthy donors. Primers included in the PCR were 60 Vbeta and 13 Jbeta primers. Only in-frame clones appear in the TCRdb table, and some are missing; sequencing was by immunoSEQ multiplex PCR. The sample has about 98,000 clones; about three quarters are singletons. Material: PBMCs. The receptors were sampled from a middle-aged man in good health and CMV-seronegative.

The chain combines TRBV5-8 with TRBJ1-2; weak D call: TRBD1 (6 bases). The CDR3 consists of 15 residues. Germline CDR1 is SGHTS and CDR2 is YDEGEE. V gave up 2 bases and J gave up 0 bases, with 11 bases separating them. The CDR3 is CASSLGTLANYGYTF. As DNA, the CDR3 is TGTGCCAGCAGCTTAGGGACACTCGCTAACTATGGCTACACCTTC.

J is TRBJ2-7 and V is TRBV10-3; TRBD1 agrees at 7 bases. The V and J ends lost 3 bases and 4 bases, in that order; junction bases with no gene match: 21. Germline V gene sequence: CDR1 ENHRY, CDR2 SYGVKD. This CDR3 contains 19 residues. This CDR3 reads CAISDPAEVGTEAPYEQYF. The CDR3 coding sequence is TGTGCCATCAGTGACCCGGCGGAGGTTGGGACAGAGGCCCCATACGAGCAGTACTTC.

This clone was seen a single time. Here the CDR3 DNA reads TGTGCCAGCTCACCCGGACGGGAAGCTAACTATGGCTACACCTTC. Amino acid sequence: CASSPGREANYGYTF. The chain carries TRBV18 and TRBJ1-2; D is undetermined. The germline CDR1 and CDR2 sequences are KGHSH and LQKENI. The V end was cut by 3 bases, the J end by 0 bases, with 11 bases between. This CDR3 comprises 15 residues.

Here the CDR3 DNA reads TGTGCCAGACATCCCTGGACCACACGGAGGGGTGAGCAGTACTTC. It specifies CARHPWTTRRGEQYF. J is TRBJ2-7 and V is TRBV5-4; possibly TRBD2 for D (6 bases). This CDR3 has 15 residues. V gave up 8 bases and J gave up 7 bases, with 25 bases separating them. Germline loops: CDR1 SGHNT, CDR2 YYREEE (reference sequence).

The rearrangement joins TRBV5-1 to TRBJ2-1; D remains unclear. The germline V and J ends were trimmed by 2 bases and 0 bases, with 6 bases remaining between them. The CDR3 runs 14 residues. Germline V lookup: CDR1 SGHRS, CDR2 YFSETQ. The CDR3 DNA reads TGCGCCAGCAGCTTATCGAGCTCCTACAATGAGCAGTTCTTC. Translation: CASSLSSSYNEQFF.

This clone has just one count. This chain links TRBV5-1 with TRBJ2-2; 9 positions match TRBD1. CDR1 and CDR2 from the germline V gene are SGHRS and YFSETQ. The V segment lost 3 bases and the J segment 6 bases; nucleotides outside the gene matches: 9. The CDR3 consists of 16 residues. The chain's CDR3 is CASSSAPGQGAGELFF. CDR3 in DNA: TGCGCCAGCAGCTCTGCCCCGGGACAGGGCGCCGGGGAGCTGTTTTTT.

The chain couples TRBV6-5 to TRBJ1-4; D gene uncertain. This CDR3 region has 15 residues. Germline-derived CDR1 and CDR2 are MNHEY and SVGAGI. With 5 bases removed from V and 2 bases from J, the gap between germline ends came to 12 bases. Written as DNA, the CDR3 is TGTGCCAGCAGTAGGGTGACGGGGACTAATGAAAAACTGTTTTTT. Amino acid sequence: CASSRVTGTNEKLFF.

The rearrangement uses TRBV13 and TRBJ2-3, with 9 bases identical to TRBD2. There are 15 residues in the CDR3. V lost 3 bases to trimming and J lost 1 base; unmatched junction nucleotides: 2. Germline-derived CDR1 and CDR2 are PRHDT and FYEKMQ (reference sequence). The DNA of the CDR3 is TGTGCCAGCAGCTTTAGCGGGGGAGGCACAGATACGCAGTATTTT. Translating gives CASSFSGGGTDTQYF.

This chain uses TRBV5-6 with TRBJ1-2; 7 positions match TRBD1. Losses at the gene ends were 4 bases for V and 4 bases for J; bases not matched to a gene: 10. CDR1 SGHDT and CDR2 YYEEEE come from the germline V gene. CDR3 size: 15 residues. CDR3 coding DNA: TGTGCCAGCAGCGGGACAGCCCTCTTGGGCTATGGCTACACCTTC. Encoded protein: CASSGTALLGYGYTF.

The J gene is TRBJ1-5, the V gene TRBV19, with unresolved D. The germline CDR1 and CDR2 sequences are LNHDA and SQIVND (reference sequence). Trimming took 7 bases from V and 0 from J, leaving 13 bases between them. The CDR3 has 15 residues. CDR3 residues: CASNMEPLSNQPQHF. The CDR3, as DNA: TGTGCCAGTAATATGGAGCCACTTAGCAATCAGCCCCAGCATTTT.

This rearrangement joins TRBV6-1 to TRBJ1-2; D gene unclear. Looked up from germline, CDR1 is MNHNS and CDR2 is SASEGT. The CDR3 is 15 amino acids. V lost 2 bases to trimming and J lost 0 bases, with 10 bases between them. CDR3 bases: TGTGCCAGCAGTGAATACCAGGCAGCTAACTATGGCTACACCTTC. Its translation: CASSEYQAANYGYTF.

The chain is built from TRBV2 and TRBJ2-7; TRBD1 matches at 9 bases. The CDR3 has 13 amino acids. With V trimmed by 8 bases and J by 2 bases, 4 bases remained unmatched. Germline CDR1 and CDR2: SNHLY and FYNNEI. CDR3 nucleotide sequence: TGTGCCAGCCAGAGGGACAGGGCCTACGAGCAGTACTTC. Translated: CASQRDRAYEQYF. Full variable domain (remainder filled in from reference TRBV2 and TRBJ2-7): EPEVTQTPSHQVTQMGQEVILRCVPISNHLYFYWYRQILGQKVEFLVSFYNNEISEKSEIFDDQFSVERPDGSNFTLKIRSTKLEDSAMYFCASQRDRAYEQYFGPGTRLTVT.

The chain has TRBV7-8 and TRBJ2-5; D possibly corresponds to TRBD1 (6 bases). The CDR3 runs 15 residues. Trimming left V 5 bases short and J 5 bases short, with 18 bases between. CDR1 is SGHVS and CDR2 is FQNEAQ in the germline V gene. CDR3 loop: CASSPFQGFGETQYF. The CDR3 DNA reads TGTGCCAGCAGCCCCTTCCAGGGGTTTGGGGAGACCCAGTACTTC.

The chain combines TRBV1 with TRBJ1-1; the DNA was not compared with TRBD1, the D call given in the table. TRBV1 counts as a pseudogene. This CDR3 has 16 residues. The CDR3 DNA sequence: TGCACCAGCAGCCAGTCCCCCGACAGGGAAGACACTGAAGCTTTCTTT. Protein: CTSSQSPDREDTEAFF.

The rearrangement uses TRBV2 and TRBJ2-3, with TRBD1 matching over 7 bases. Germline CDR1 SNHLY, CDR2 FYNNEI. V was clipped by 4 bases and J by 0 bases; unmatched bases: 10. The CDR3 has 17 residues. CDR3 amino acids: CASSAPVDRTSTDTQYF. The CDR3 nucleotides are TGTGCCAGCAGTGCCCCAGTGGACAGGACGAGCACAGATACGCAGTATTTT.

The chain has TRBV29-1 and TRBJ1-1; a weak D match, TRBD1 (6 bases). CDR3 size: 12 residues. Germline CDR1 and CDR2: SQVTM and ANQGSEA. The ends were cut back, 6 bases at V and 0 bases at J, with 8 bases in the middle. This CDR3 reads CSVGAMNTEAFF. In DNA form, the CDR3 reads TGCAGCGTGGGGGCGATGAACACTGAAGCTTTCTTT.